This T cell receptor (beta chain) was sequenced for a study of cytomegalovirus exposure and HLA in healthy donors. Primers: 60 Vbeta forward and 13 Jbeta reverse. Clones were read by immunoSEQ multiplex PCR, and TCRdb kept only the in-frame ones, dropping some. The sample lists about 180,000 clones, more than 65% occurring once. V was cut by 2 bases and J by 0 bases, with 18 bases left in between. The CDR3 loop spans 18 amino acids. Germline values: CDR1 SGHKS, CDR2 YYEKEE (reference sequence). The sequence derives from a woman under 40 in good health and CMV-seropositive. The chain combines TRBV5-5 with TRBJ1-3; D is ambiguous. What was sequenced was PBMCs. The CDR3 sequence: CASSLRAGTGSSGNTIYF. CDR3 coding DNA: TGTGCCAGCAGCTTAAGGGCGGGCACGGGCTCCTCTGGAAACACCATATATTTT.